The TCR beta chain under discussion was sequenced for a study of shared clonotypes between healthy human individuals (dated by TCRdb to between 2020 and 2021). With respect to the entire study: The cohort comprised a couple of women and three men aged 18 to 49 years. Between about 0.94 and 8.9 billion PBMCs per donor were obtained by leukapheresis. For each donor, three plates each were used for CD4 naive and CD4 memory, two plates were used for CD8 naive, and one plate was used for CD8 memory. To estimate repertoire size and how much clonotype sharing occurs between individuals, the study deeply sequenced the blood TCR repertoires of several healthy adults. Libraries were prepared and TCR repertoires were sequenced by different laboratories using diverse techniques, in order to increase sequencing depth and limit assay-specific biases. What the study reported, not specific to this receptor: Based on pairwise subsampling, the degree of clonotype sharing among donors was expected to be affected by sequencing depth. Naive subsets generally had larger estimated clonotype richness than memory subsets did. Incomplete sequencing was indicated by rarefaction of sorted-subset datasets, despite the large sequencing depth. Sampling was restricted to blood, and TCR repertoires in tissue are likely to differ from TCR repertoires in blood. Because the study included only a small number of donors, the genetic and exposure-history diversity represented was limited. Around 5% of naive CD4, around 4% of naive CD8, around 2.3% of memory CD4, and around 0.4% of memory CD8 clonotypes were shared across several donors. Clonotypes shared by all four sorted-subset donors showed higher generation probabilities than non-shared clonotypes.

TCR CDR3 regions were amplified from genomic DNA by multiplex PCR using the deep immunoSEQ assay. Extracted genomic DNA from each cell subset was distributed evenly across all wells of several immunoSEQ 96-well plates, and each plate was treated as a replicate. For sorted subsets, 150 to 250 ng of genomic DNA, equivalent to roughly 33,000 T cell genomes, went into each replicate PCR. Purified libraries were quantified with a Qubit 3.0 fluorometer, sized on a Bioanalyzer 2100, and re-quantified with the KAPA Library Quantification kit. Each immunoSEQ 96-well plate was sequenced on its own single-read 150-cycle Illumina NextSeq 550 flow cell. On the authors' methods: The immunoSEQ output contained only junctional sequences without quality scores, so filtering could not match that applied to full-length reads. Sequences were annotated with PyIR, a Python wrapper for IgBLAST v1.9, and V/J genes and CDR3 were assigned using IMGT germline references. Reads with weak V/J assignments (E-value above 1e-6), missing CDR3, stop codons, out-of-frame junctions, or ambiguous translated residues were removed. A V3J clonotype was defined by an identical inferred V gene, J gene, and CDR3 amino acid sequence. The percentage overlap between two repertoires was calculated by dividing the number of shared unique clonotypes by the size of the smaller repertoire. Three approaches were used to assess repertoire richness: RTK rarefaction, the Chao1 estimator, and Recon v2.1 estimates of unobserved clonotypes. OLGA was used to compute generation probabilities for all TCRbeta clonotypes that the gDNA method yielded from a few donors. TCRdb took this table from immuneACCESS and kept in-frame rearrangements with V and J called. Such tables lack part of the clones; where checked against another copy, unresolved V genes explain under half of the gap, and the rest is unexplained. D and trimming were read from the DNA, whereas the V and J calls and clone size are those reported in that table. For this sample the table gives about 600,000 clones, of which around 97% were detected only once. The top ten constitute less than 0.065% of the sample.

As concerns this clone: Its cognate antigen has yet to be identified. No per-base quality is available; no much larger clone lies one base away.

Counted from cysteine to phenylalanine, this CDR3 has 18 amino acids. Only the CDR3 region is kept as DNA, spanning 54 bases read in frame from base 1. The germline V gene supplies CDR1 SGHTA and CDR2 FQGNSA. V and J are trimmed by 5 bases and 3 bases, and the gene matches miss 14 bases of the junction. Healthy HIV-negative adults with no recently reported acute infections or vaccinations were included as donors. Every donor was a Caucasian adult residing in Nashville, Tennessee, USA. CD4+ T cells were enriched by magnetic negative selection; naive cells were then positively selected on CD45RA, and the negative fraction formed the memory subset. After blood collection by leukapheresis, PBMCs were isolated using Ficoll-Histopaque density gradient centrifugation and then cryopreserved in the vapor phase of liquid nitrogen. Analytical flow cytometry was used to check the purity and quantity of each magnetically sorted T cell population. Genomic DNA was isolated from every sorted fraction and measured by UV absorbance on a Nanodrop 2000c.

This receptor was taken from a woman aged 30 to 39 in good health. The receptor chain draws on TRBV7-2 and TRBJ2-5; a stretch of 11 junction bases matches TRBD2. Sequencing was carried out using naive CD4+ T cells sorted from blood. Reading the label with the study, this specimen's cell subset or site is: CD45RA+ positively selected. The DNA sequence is TGTGCCAGCAGCCCTATGCGACTAGCGGGGCTTCGTAAAGAGACCCAGTACTTC. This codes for CASSPMRLAGLRKETQYF.